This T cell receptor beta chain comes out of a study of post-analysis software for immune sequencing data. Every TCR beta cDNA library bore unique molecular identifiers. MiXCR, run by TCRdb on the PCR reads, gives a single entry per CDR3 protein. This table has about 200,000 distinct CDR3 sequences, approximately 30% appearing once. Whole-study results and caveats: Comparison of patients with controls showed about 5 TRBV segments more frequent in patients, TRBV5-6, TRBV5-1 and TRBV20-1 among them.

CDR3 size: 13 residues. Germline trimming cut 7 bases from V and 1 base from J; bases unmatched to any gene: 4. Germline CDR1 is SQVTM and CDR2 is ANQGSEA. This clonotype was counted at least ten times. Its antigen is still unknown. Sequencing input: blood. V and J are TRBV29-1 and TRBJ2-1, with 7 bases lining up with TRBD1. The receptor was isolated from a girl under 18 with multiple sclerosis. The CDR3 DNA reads TGCAGCGCCAGGGGGATGTCCTACAATGAGCAGTTCTTC. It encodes CSARGMSYNEQFF.